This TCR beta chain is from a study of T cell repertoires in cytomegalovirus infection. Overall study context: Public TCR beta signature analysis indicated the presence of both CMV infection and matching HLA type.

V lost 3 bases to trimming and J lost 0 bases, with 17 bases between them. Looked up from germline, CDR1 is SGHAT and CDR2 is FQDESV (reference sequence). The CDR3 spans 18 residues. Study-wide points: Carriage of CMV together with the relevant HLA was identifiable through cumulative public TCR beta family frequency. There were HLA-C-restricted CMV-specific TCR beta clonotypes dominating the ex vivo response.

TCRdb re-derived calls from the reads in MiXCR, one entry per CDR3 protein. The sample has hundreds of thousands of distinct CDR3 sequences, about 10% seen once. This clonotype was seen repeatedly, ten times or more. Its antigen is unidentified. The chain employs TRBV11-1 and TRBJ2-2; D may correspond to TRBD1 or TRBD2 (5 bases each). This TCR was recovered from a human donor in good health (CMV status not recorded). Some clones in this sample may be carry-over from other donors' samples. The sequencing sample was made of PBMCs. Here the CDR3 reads CASSLGPGVIANTGELFF. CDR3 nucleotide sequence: TGTGCCAGCAGCTTGGGACCCGGGGTTATCGCGAACACCGGGGAGCTGTTTTTT.